The 30 T cell receptor beta chains reported below all come from one sample, sequenced in a study of shared clonotypes between healthy human individuals. Data came from immunoSEQ multiplex PCR; TCRdb stores just in-frame clones and leaves some out. This sample has 500,000 to 550,000 clones, with around 96% found just once. Sequencing was carried out using naive CD4+ T cells sorted from blood. This sample's subset: CD45RA+ positively selected. The receptors come from a woman aged 30 to 39 in good health.

The table lists this clone with a count of one. The rearrangement uses TRBV18 and TRBJ2-7, with a possible D match to TRBD1 (6 bases). The V and J ends lost 3 bases and 2 bases respectively, with 14 bases between them. Germline assignment: CDR1 KGHSH and CDR2 LQKENI. The CDR3 is 15 residues long. CDR3 in DNA: TGTGCCAGCTCACCGCTACGGGACACGACCTACGAGCAGTACTTC. Encoded protein: CASSPLRDTTYEQYF.

This clone appeared a single time. The rearrangement links TRBV18 to TRBJ2-7; 10 positions match TRBD1. Trimming cost V 2 bases and J 3 bases; bases outside gene matches: 7. Germline V gene sequence: CDR1 KGHSH, CDR2 LQKENI. The length of the CDR3 is 16 residues. The CDR3 loop reads CASSPVGTGVFYEQYF. The CDR3 nucleotides read TGTGCCAGCTCACCAGTGGGGACAGGGGTTTTCTACGAGCAGTACTTC.

The V gene is TRBV28, the J gene TRBJ1-4, with D possibly TRBD1 on 5 matching bases. Trimming shortened V by 3 bases and J by 10 bases, and 12 bases separated the two germline ends. This CDR3 spans 13 amino acids. Germline CDR1 and CDR2: MDHEN and SYDVKM. The CDR3 sequence: CASSLGGGGKLFF. The CDR3 DNA is TGTGCCAGCAGTTTGGGAGGTGGGGGAAAACTGTTTTTT.

V usage is TRBV19 and J usage is TRBJ2-5; TRBD2 is a possible D gene (5 bases). The CDR3 covers 13 residues. In germline, CDR1 is LNHDA, CDR2 SQIVND (reference sequence). V lost 4 bases to trimming and J lost 7 bases, with 13 bases between them. For the CDR3, the DNA is TGTGCCAGTAGTACGAGAGGGCCAGGGACCCAGTACTTC. It yields the protein CASSTRGPGTQYF.

The rearrangement uses TRBV2 and TRBJ1-5, with a tentative D call TRBD1 (6 bases). This CDR3 is 14 amino acids long. V was cut by 4 bases and J by 0 bases, with 7 bases left in between. The V gene's germline CDR1 is SNHLY and CDR2 FYNNEI. The CDR3 spells CASSGTVSNQPQHF. CDR3 coding DNA: TGTGCCAGCAGTGGGACAGTTAGCAATCAGCCCCAGCATTTT. The full variable domain, completed using reference TRBV2 and TRBJ1-5, is EPEVTQTPSHQVTQMGQEVILRCVPISNHLYFYWYRQILGQKVEFLVSFYNNEISEKSEIFDDQFSVERPDGSNFTLKIRSTKLEDSAMYFCASSGTVSNQPQHFGDGTRLSIL.

The CDR3 DNA sequence: TGTGCCACCAGCAGAGACCCCCTGGACAGTCATCCGCCTGGGGCCAACGTCCTGACTTTC. Translating gives CATSRDPLDSHPPGANVLTF. This chain joins TRBV15 and TRBJ2-6, with D perhaps matching TRBD1 (6 bases). Trimming removed 0 bases from V and 2 bases from J, with 20 bases in between. The CDR3 is made up of 20 amino acids. Germline loops: CDR1 LNHNV, CDR2 YYDKDF (reference sequence).

The V gene is TRBV5-1, the J gene TRBJ1-2; D is unresolved. V shed 5 bases and J shed 2 bases, with 16 bases lying between them. Germline lookup yields CDR1 SGHRS and CDR2 YFSETQ. There are 15 residues in the CDR3. CDR3 sequence: CASRPWNHGNYGYTF. Written as DNA, the CDR3 is TGCGCCAGCAGACCATGGAATCACGGGAACTATGGCTACACCTTC.

V usage is TRBV5-1 and J usage is TRBJ1-2; TRBD1 is a possible D gene (6 bases). The germline CDR1 and CDR2 sequences are SGHRS and YFSETQ. The CDR3 runs to 13 residues. With 6 bases removed from V and 7 bases from J, the gap between germline ends came to 16 bases. The CDR3 loop reads CASTRSGGGGYTF. The DNA of the CDR3 is TGCGCCAGCACTCGATCTGGGGGCGGTGGCTACACCTTC.

The V call is TRBV19, the J call TRBJ1-5; possibly TRBD1 for D (5 bases). V lost 5 bases, J lost 0 bases, and 11 bases lay in between. This CDR3 is 15 amino acids long. The germline V gene has CDR1 LNHDA and CDR2 SQIVND (reference sequence). The CDR3 reads CASSEGSTSNQPQHF. The CDR3 region has the DNA TGTGCCAGTAGTGAGGGGTCGACTAGCAATCAGCCCCAGCATTTT.

This clone has just one count. The chain links TRBV28 to TRBJ2-3; D remains unclear. This CDR3 is built from 17 residues. Trimming pared 5 bases from V and 6 bases from J, leaving 24 bases between. Germline V gene lookup returns CDR1 MDHEN and CDR2 SYDVKM. Here the CDR3 DNA reads TGTGCCAGCAGTCCGGCAGTTATTGCGAATTTTTTGGATACGCAGTATTTT. Translating gives CASSPAVIANFLDTQYF.

This chain connects TRBV7-9 to TRBJ2-6; TRBD1 agrees at 11 bases. After removal of 0 bases from V and 1 base from J, the junction contained 2 bases not matched to a gene. CDR1 SEHNR and CDR2 FQNEAQ come from the germline V gene (reference sequence). The CDR3 has 18 amino acids. This chain's CDR3 is CASSLAGTGGSGANVLTF. Here the CDR3 DNA reads TGTGCCAGCAGCTTAGCCGGGACAGGGGGTTCTGGGGCCAACGTCCTGACTTTC.

V usage is TRBV29-1 and J usage is TRBJ1-1, with a weak D call TRBD1 (6 bases). V was cut by 6 bases and J by 11 bases, with 13 bases left in between. Germline lookup yields CDR1 SQVTM and CDR2 ANQGSEA. This CDR3 has 10 amino acids. The CDR3 DNA sequence: TGCAGCGTGCGACAGGATCTGGCTTTCTTT. This translates into CSVRQDLAFF.

The chain uses TRBV5-1 and TRBJ2-7; 9 nucleotides line up with TRBD2. Trimming took 4 bases from V and 1 from J; bases not matched to a gene: 3. The CDR3 spans 14 residues. In germline, CDR1 is SGHRS, CDR2 YFSETQ. The CDR3 DNA reads as TGCGCCAGCAGCCTAGCGGGACCTTCCTACGAGCAGTACTTC. Protein: CASSLAGPSYEQYF.

The V and J genes are TRBV11-1 and TRBJ2-5, with D possibly TRBD2 on 5 matching bases. The CDR3 runs 14 residues. Germline loops: CDR1 SGHAT, CDR2 FQDESV (reference sequence). Trimming took 2 bases from V and 2 from J, leaving 9 bases between them. The CDR3 is CASSLREPQETQYF. CDR3 bases: TGTGCCAGCAGCTTAAGGGAGCCGCAAGAGACCCAGTACTTC. Filled out from reference TRBV11-1 and TRBJ2-5, the complete variable domain reads EAEVAQSPRYKITEKSQAVAFWCDPISGHATLYWYRQILGQGPELLVQFQDESVVDDSQLPKDRFSAERLKGVDSTLKIQPAELGDSAMYLCASSLREPQETQYFGPGTRLLVL.

This chain uses TRBV2 with TRBJ2-3; D possibly corresponds to TRBD2 (6 bases). V dropped 5 bases and J dropped 6 bases, with 12 bases sitting between them. This CDR3 spans 13 amino acids. The germline gives CDR1 SNHLY, CDR2 FYNNEI. CDR3 bases: TGTGCCAGCAGTCTAGCGATTCGGGATACGCAGTATTTT. This gives the protein CASSLAIRDTQYF.

Of note for this clone: Within the sample, other DNA sequences also encode this same CDR3. The chain uses TRBV7-9 and TRBJ1-4; possibly TRBD1 for D (5 bases). Per germline, CDR1 SEHNR and CDR2 FQNEAQ (reference sequence). The CDR3 is 15 amino acids. Trimming took off 4 bases at V and 0 bases at J, with 9 bases between the two ends. The CDR3 sequence: CASSSTGATNEKLFF. DNA of the CDR3: TGTGCCAGCAGCTCCACGGGGGCAACTAATGAAAAACTGTTTTTT.

The chain uses TRBV9 and TRBJ2-2; D might be TRBD1 (5 bases). V was cut by 6 bases and J by 7 bases, with 19 bases left in between. Germline V lookup: CDR1 SGDLS, CDR2 YYNGEE. This CDR3 has 15 amino acids. The CDR3 reads CASTAYPGRGGELFF. The DNA for the CDR3 is TGTGCCAGCACCGCCTACCCAGGGCGTGGCGGGGAGCTGTTTTTT.

This chain uses TRBV20-1 with TRBJ2-7, with unresolved D. The CDR3 runs to 11 residues. V lost 0 bases, J lost 5 bases, and 5 bases lay in between. Germline CDR1 DFQATT, CDR2 SNEGSKA (reference sequence). CDR3 DNA sequence: TGCAGTGCTAGAGATCGCGACGAGCAGTACTTC. This encodes CSARDRDEQYF.

The genes are TRBV28 and TRBJ1-5, with TRBD1 matching 8 bases. V was clipped by 7 bases and J by 3 bases; unmatched bases: 11. CDR1 MDHEN and CDR2 SYDVKM come from the germline V gene. The length of the CDR3 is 16 residues. The CDR3 sequence is CASIPNRGLNNQPQHF. CDR3 bases: TGTGCCAGCATACCAAACAGGGGGTTGAACAATCAGCCCCAGCATTTT.

This chain uses TRBV6-1 with TRBJ1-6; no clear D. This CDR3 is 14 amino acids long. Germline CDR1 is MNHNS and CDR2 is SASEGT. Between the trimmed V and J ends, which lost 1 base and 5 bases, there was a span of 6 bases. CDR3 region: CASSEVANNSPLHF. The CDR3 bases are TGTGCCAGCAGTGAAGTTGCGAATAATTCACCCCTCCACTTT.

V and J are TRBV7-6 and TRBJ2-2; D is uncertain. This CDR3 contains 16 residues. V lost 1 base and J 0 bases, leaving 9 bases between the germline ends. Germline V lookup: CDR1 SGHVS, CDR2 FNYEAQ. CDR3 in amino acids: CASSLGPATNTGELFF. The CDR3 nucleotides are TGTGCCAGCAGCTTAGGGCCAGCGACGAACACCGGGGAGCTGTTTTTT.

This chain joins TRBV28 and TRBJ2-2; unclear D gene. Germline V gene data show CDR1 as MDHEN and CDR2 as SYDVKM. The V end lost 7 bases, the J end lost 6 bases, and 30 bases lay between the germline ends. This CDR3 spans 19 amino acids. The CDR3, as DNA: TGTGCCAGCACTGGGCGAGCCACAGTCCCAGTCCGCGTCCCCGGGGAGCTGTTTTTT. Translated: CASTGRATVPVRVPGELFF. Drawing the rest from reference TRBV28 and TRBJ2-2, the complete variable domain is DVKVTQSSRYLVKRTGEKVFLECVQDMDHENMFWYRQDPGLGLRLIYFSYDVKMKEKGDIPEGYSVSREKKERFSLILESASTNQTSMYLCASTGRATVPVRVPGELFFGEGSRLTVL.

Remarks on this clone: One junction end disagrees with the germline gene, perhaps due to a read error. The chain has TRBV7-9 and TRBJ2-6; 8 positions agree with TRBD1. The germline V gene encodes CDR1 SEHNR and CDR2 FQNEAQ (reference sequence). There are 19 residues in the CDR3. CDR3 nucleotides: TGTGCCAGCAGCTTAGGCGCAGGGGGCGGGGAGTATGGGACCAACGTCCTGACTTTC. This codes for CASSLGAGGGEYGTNVLTF.

In this sample, this clone turned up once. The chain is built from TRBV25-1 and TRBJ2-3; TRBD2 might be the D (6 bases). V was shortened by 5 bases and J by 0 bases, with 9 bases between the two germline ends. CDR3 length: 14 residues. Germline loops: CDR1 MGHDK, CDR2 SYGVNS. CDR3: CASSYGTSTDTQYF. The DNA of the CDR3 is TGTGCCAGCAGTTACGGGACTAGCACAGATACGCAGTATTTT.

CDR3 loop: CASSFLGVEGGQYF. CDR3 sequence (DNA): TGTGCCAGCAGTTTTTTGGGGGTAGAGGGTGGGCAGTACTTC. The rearrangement links TRBV27 to TRBJ2-7; D possibly uses TRBD1 or TRBD2 (5 bases each). The germline CDR1 and CDR2 sequences are MNHEY and SMNVEV (reference sequence). V lost 3 bases and J lost 9, with 18 bases in between. The CDR3 spans 14 residues.

V usage is TRBV6-5 and J usage is TRBJ2-7; 8 bases map to TRBD2. Trimming cost V 6 bases and J 3 bases; bases outside gene matches: 10. CDR3 length: 15 amino acids. Germline CDR1 and CDR2: MNHEY and SVGAGI. CDR3 coding DNA: TGTGCCAGCAGGCGGTGGCGGGAGGACCTCTACGAGCAGTACTTC. The encoded protein is CASRRWREDLYEQYF.

This sequence joins TRBV5-1 and TRBJ2-5; D is undetermined. The DNA end lines up better with TRBJ2-7; the J call may be wrong. The CDR3 is 14 residues long. In germline, CDR1 is SGHRS, CDR2 YFSETQ. CDR3 sequence reads: CASSLASLPHEQYF. CDR3 in DNA: TGCGCCAGCAGCTTGGCCTCTCTCCCCCACGAGCAGTACTTC.

The chain couples TRBV6-6 to TRBJ2-2; no clear D. The V gene lost 6 bases and the J gene lost 7 bases, with 9 bases spanning the gap. Germline CDR1 MNHNY, CDR2 SVGAGI (reference sequence). The CDR3 consists of 12 residues. The CDR3 nucleotides read TGTGCCAGCAGAAGCTCCGTCGGGGAGCTGTTTTTT. Its translation: CASRSSVGELFF.

The J gene is TRBJ2-5, the V gene TRBV6-1; 7 nucleotides line up with TRBD2. CDR3 size: 16 residues. V lost 2 bases to trimming and J lost 2 bases; unmatched junction nucleotides: 8. Looked up from germline, CDR1 is MNHNS and CDR2 is SASEGT. The CDR3 nucleotides are TGTGCCAGCAGTGAACGGGTGGCGGGACTACAAGAGACCCAGTACTTC. It encodes CASSERVAGLQETQYF.

The genes are TRBV5-1 and TRBJ1-3, with 8 bases lining up with TRBD1. With 2 bases clipped from V and 0 bases from J, the junction kept 4 bases outside the gene matches. The CDR3 is made up of 16 amino acids. The germline V gene has CDR1 SGHRS and CDR2 YFSETQ. This CDR3 is CASSLRTGSSGNTIYF. The CDR3 region has the DNA TGCGCCAGCAGCTTAAGGACAGGGAGCTCTGGAAACACCATATATTTT.